Presented here are 23 T cell receptor beta chains from one specimen sequenced in a study of tumor and adjacent non-tumor tissue in lung cancer. The template was RNA from unsorted bulk tissue. The library came from three nested PCR rounds adapted from ARM-PCR protocols. TCRdb recomputed calls from the multiplex PCR reads with MiXCR, one row per CDR3 protein. The data show roughly 220,000 distinct CDR3 sequences, around 71% seen once. The sample consisted of lung tumor tissue. These receptors were obtained from a man aged 55 to 70 with non-small cell lung cancer.

In the case of this clonotype: No conserved phenylalanine or tryptophan is present at the end of the CDR3, so a read error is the likely explanation. The chain carries TRBV6-1 and TRBJ1-1; D may be TRBD1 (5 bases). The CDR3 length is 13 residues. The germline gives CDR1 MNHNS, CDR2 SASEGT. The CDR3, as DNA: TGTGCCAGGAGTGCCCCAGGGTGGACTGAAGCTTTCCTT. Translating gives CARSAPGWTEAFL.

With respect to this clonotype: One junction end disagrees with the germline gene, perhaps due to a read error. This chain connects TRBV4-3 to TRBJ1-1; D is perhaps TRBD1 (6 bases). Germline V gene lookup returns CDR1 LGHNA and CDR2 YSLEER. The CDR3 length is 16 residues. Here the CDR3 DNA reads TGTGCCTGCAACCAAGTCGGACAGCTTGAGAACACTGAAGCCTTCTTT. Amino acid sequence: CACNQVGQLENTEAFF.

Comment on this clonotype: Just one base apart from a much larger clone, this may be a read error. The rearrangement links TRBV6-5 to TRBJ1-6, with D perhaps TRBD1 (5 bases). CDR3 length: 14 residues. The germline gives CDR1 MNHEY, CDR2 SVGAGI. The CDR3 protein is CASSYGDYNSLLHF. CDR3 DNA: TGTGCCAGCAGTTATGGGGACTATAATTCACTCCTCCACTTT.

This clonotype was detected ten times or more. V is TRBV12-3 or TRBV12-4 and J is TRBJ2-2; tentative D call: TRBD2 (5 bases). This CDR3 contains 14 residues. The V gene lost 8 bases and the J gene lost 2 bases, with 12 bases spanning the gap. The CDR3 DNA is TGTGCCAGCCGTCCCGGAGGCAACACCGGGGAGCTGTTTTTT. It encodes CASRPGGNTGELFF.

On this clonotype: At one boundary the junction diverges from the germline segment, which might be a read error. The chain's CDR3 is CASGHLSGREFYEQYF. The CDR3 DNA is TGTGCCAGCGGCCACCTGTCAGGGCGGGAGTTTTACGAGCAGTACTTC. V gene TRBV4-2 combines with J gene TRBJ2-7; 7 bases map to TRBD2. Germline loops: CDR1 LGHNA, CDR2 YNFKEQ. The CDR3 has 16 residues.

This chain joins TRBV11-2 and TRBJ2-5; no firm D call. The CDR3 loop spans 13 amino acids. The germline V and J ends were trimmed by 3 bases and 8 bases, with 13 bases remaining between them. Per the germline V gene, CDR1 is SGHAT and CDR2 is FQNNGV. DNA of the CDR3: TGTGCCAGCAGCTTGGCTAGATGGGATACCCAGTACTTC. Translated: CASSLARWDTQYF.

The chain couples TRBV5-5 to TRBJ2-2; a weak D match, TRBD1 (5 bases). The CDR3 has 13 amino acids. Trimming pared 3 bases from V and 5 bases from J, leaving 8 bases between. The germline gives CDR1 SGHKS, CDR2 YYEKEE (reference sequence). In nucleotides, the CDR3 is TGTGCCAGCAGCTCCAGACAGACCGGGGAGCTGTTTTTT. Translating it yields CASSSRQTGELFF.

This clonotype was found many times. The chain is built from TRBV5-8 and TRBJ1-1, with D unclear. V dropped 8 bases and J dropped 5 bases, with 13 bases sitting between them. Looked up from germline, CDR1 is SGHTS and CDR2 is YDEGEE. This CDR3 spans 12 amino acids. The CDR3 region has the DNA TGTGCCAGTCCAGGTTGGGGTACTGAAGCTTTCTTT. Its protein product is CASPGWGTEAFF.

This clonotype was seen more than once but under ten times. The CDR3 nucleotides are TGCAGTGCTAGTGGCAACAGTCGCTACGAGCAGTACTTC. It yields the protein CSASGNSRYEQYF. The chain uses TRBV20-1 and TRBJ2-7, with D hard to call. Germline V gene sequence: CDR1 DFQATT, CDR2 SNEGSKA (reference sequence). This CDR3 has 13 amino acids. With 3 bases removed from V and 3 bases from J, the gap between germline ends came to 12 bases.

In this sample, this clonotype turned up a few times. A junction end diverges from the germline sequence, so it may reflect a read error. The CDR3 region is CVSSSTREETQYF. Written as DNA, the CDR3 is TGTGTCAGTAGCTCTACAAGGGAAGAGACTCAGTACTTC. The chain uses TRBV11-2 and TRBJ2-5; D remains unclear. The V gene's germline CDR1 is SGHAT and CDR2 FQNNGV. This CDR3 has 13 residues.

This clonotype was found many times. The chain employs TRBV20-1 and TRBJ2-7; 10 bases agree with TRBD2. Germline lookup yields CDR1 DFQATT and CDR2 SNEGSKA (reference sequence). The ends lost 6 bases at V and 0 bases at J; junction bases unmatched: 8. The CDR3 has 15 amino acids. This CDR3 reads CSALPGTSASYEQYF. The CDR3 DNA reads TGCAGTGCGTTGCCCGGGACTAGCGCCTCCTACGAGCAGTACTTC.

In the case of this clonotype: This may arise from a read error, as a much more abundant clone is one base away. The chain combines TRBV20-1 with TRBJ2-6; 8 nucleotides line up with TRBD2. This CDR3 has 15 amino acids. Germline V gene lookup returns CDR1 DFQATT and CDR2 SNEGSKA (reference sequence). CDR3 residues: CIARTGGPGANVLTF. DNA of the CDR3: TGCATTGCTAGAACGGGGGGGCCTGGGGCCAACGTCCTGACTTTC.

The chain couples TRBV20-1 to TRBJ2-3; D is possibly TRBD2 (5 bases). This CDR3 has 15 amino acids. The germline V gene has CDR1 DFQATT and CDR2 SNEGSKA (reference sequence). The V end was cut by 4 bases, the J end by 4 bases, with 18 bases between. The CDR3: CSANSPSRKSDTQYF. The CDR3 region has the DNA TGCAGTGCTAATTCTCCTAGCCGGAAGTCAGATACGCAGTATTTT.

This clonotype has just one count. A read error is possible here, since a much larger clone lies one base away. The CDR3 does not close with the conserved phenylalanine or tryptophan, likely indicating a read error. The chain combines TRBV20-1 with TRBJ2-7; D may be TRBD2 (5 bases). From germline, CDR1 is DFQATT and CDR2 SNEGSKA (reference sequence). The CDR3 has 14 amino acids. In DNA, the CDR3 is TGCAGCCTAGCCCCTCCGGGTCATAGAGACGAGCAGTACTTG. Amino acids: CSLAPPGHRDEQYL.

The chain combines TRBV5-1 with TRBJ1-1, with 9 bases lining up with TRBD1. V was pared by 0 bases and J by 7 bases, with 10 bases of the junction left unmatched. There are 16 residues in the CDR3. CDR1 and CDR2 from the germline V gene are SGHRS and YFSETQ. CDR3 amino acids: CASSLGTTGGGIEAFF. The DNA for the CDR3 is TGCGCCAGCAGCTTGGGTACCACAGGGGGCGGGATTGAAGCTTTCTTT.

Concerning this clonotype: Being one base from a much bigger clone, this may be a read error. The V call is TRBV4-2, the J call TRBJ2-7; D is unclear. The CDR3 covers 14 residues. Per germline, CDR1 LGHNA and CDR2 YNFKEQ. The CDR3 is CATSQDLGSYEQYF. DNA for the CDR3: TGTGCCACCAGCCAAGATCTCGGCTCCTACGAGCAGTACTTC.

This clonotype has a handful of counts. This chain joins TRBV6-1 and TRBJ2-5, with D maybe TRBD2 (5 bases). The germline gives CDR1 MNHNS, CDR2 SASEGT. V lost 2 bases to trimming and J lost 3 bases, with 10 bases between them. The CDR3 consists of 14 residues. CDR3 sequence reads: CASSESRGKETQYF. Here the CDR3 DNA reads TGTGCCAGCAGTGAATCTCGGGGAAAAGAGACCCAGTACTTC.

With respect to this clonotype: This may come from a read error, since a much larger clone is one base off. This chain uses TRBV4-2 with TRBJ2-7; D remains ambiguous. The CDR3 spans 14 residues. From germline, CDR1 is LGHNA and CDR2 YNFKEQ. The V end lost 1 base, the J end lost 0 bases, and 7 bases lay between the germline ends. CDR3 region: CASSQGMVSYEQYF. The CDR3 nucleotides read TGTGCCAGCAGCCAAGGGATGGTCTCCTACGAGCAGTACTTC.

The J gene is TRBJ2-3, the V gene TRBV6-4, with D hard to call. V lost 4 bases and J 1 base, leaving 3 bases between the germline ends. The CDR3 contains 12 residues. Looked up from germline, CDR1 is MRHNA and CDR2 is SNTAGT. The DNA for the CDR3 is TGTGCCAGCAGTGTCCGCACAGATACGCAGTATTTT. Its translation is CASSVRTDTQYF.

This rearrangement joins TRBV30 to TRBJ1-1, with D perhaps matching TRBD1 (6 bases). Germline CDR1 is GTSNPN and CDR2 is SVGIG (reference sequence). Between the trimmed V and J ends, which lost 7 bases and 5 bases, there was a span of 17 bases. The CDR3 runs 13 residues. In DNA form, the CDR3 reads TGTGCCTTGATGCGGGGGGCGCATACTGAAGCTTTCTTT. The encoded protein is CALMRGAHTEAFF.

With respect to this clonotype: The junction differs from germline at one of its ends, possibly a read error. The rearrangement joins TRBV4-2 to TRBJ1-6; D is unclear. The CDR3 is 14 residues long. Looked up from germline, CDR1 is LGHNA and CDR2 is YNFKEQ. In DNA form, the CDR3 reads TGTGCCAGCGGTCTCGGGAGGGATAATTCACCCCCCCACTTT. Translation: CASGLGRDNSPPHF.

This clonotype showed up just once. Germline and junction disagree at one end, which may indicate a read error. This chain joins TRBV6-5 and TRBJ2-4, with unresolved D. Germline CDR1 and CDR2: MNHEY and SVGAGI. The CDR3 length is 14 residues. The CDR3, as DNA: TGTGCCAGCAATTACTCTGGCCAAGGGAACATTCAGTACTTC. Its translation is CASNYSGQGNIQYF.

A note on this clonotype: This CDR3 is missing its conserved last phenylalanine or tryptophan, likely due to a read error. The chain carries TRBV20-1 and TRBJ2-3; 8 bases match TRBD2. The CDR3 contains 15 residues. Trimming at V came to 5 bases and at J to 4 bases, leaving 11 bases not matched to a gene. The germline CDR1 and CDR2 sequences are DFQATT and SNEGSKA (reference sequence). CDR3 amino acids: CSAVLSGGGADTQYL. The CDR3 DNA sequence: TGCAGTGCTGTCCTATCGGGAGGGGGTGCAGATACGCAGTATTTA.